The clone carrying this T cell receptor beta chain has just a few counts. Previously, flow cytometry had revealed CD8+CD57+ cell expansion in the patients chosen for sequencing. The CDR3 loop spans 14 amino acids. Germline V gene lookup returns CDR1 LGHDT and CDR2 YNNKEL (reference sequence). The V gene lost 4 bases and the J gene lost 6 bases, with 13 bases spanning the gap. The entry originates in a study of CD8+CD57+ T cells in acquired aplastic anemia. Study-wide background: Mean DNA quantity obtained from sorted CD4+ and CD8+ cells was 3.2 ug.

Both TCR beta VDJ combination and CDR3 sequence profiling were carried out. Genomic DNA was the template for this profiling. TCRdb re-analysed the reads in MiXCR, keeping a single row per CDR3 protein. Of 200,000 or so distinct CDR3 sequences listed, nearly 50% are singletons. This receptor was identified in a human donor with aplastic anemia. The chain couples TRBV3-1 to TRBJ1-5; D is unresolved. Input material: sorted CD4+, CD8+, or CD8+CD57+ T cells (not recorded which) from PBMCs. The CDR3 DNA follows: TGTGCCAGCAGCCCCACGTGGAATTCTCAGCCCCAGCATTTT. This encodes CASSPTWNSQPQHF.